This TCR beta chain appears in the sequencing data of a study of T cell responses to AZD1222 COVID-19 vaccine. Whole-study findings and limits: Regions left unmutated in variants are reportedly the target of nearly half of spike-specific TCRs. Clonal diversity was possibly underestimated; the donors were predominantly white British and more often female. At study baseline, merely six AZD1222 recipients were seropositive.

TCRdb's copy holds only in-frame clones and misses some; the assay was immunoSEQ multiplex PCR. Of around 120,000 clones detected, about 89% appear once; the ten largest clones hold roughly 6.9%. The ends were cut back, 3 bases at V and 5 bases at J, with 7 bases in the middle. The CDR3 contains 12 residues. Per germline, CDR1 MDHEN and CDR2 SYDVKM. Notes on this clone: Its antigen is unidentified.

The chain is built from TRBV28 and TRBJ1-1; D may be TRBD1 (5 bases). Sequencing was performed on peripheral blood, taken 28 days after the second AZD1222 dose. The clonotype comes from an adult who received the AZD1222 COVID-19 vaccine. Here the CDR3 DNA reads TGTGCCAGCAGTTTCGGGGGGACTGAAGCTTTCTTT. It encodes CASSFGGTEAFF.